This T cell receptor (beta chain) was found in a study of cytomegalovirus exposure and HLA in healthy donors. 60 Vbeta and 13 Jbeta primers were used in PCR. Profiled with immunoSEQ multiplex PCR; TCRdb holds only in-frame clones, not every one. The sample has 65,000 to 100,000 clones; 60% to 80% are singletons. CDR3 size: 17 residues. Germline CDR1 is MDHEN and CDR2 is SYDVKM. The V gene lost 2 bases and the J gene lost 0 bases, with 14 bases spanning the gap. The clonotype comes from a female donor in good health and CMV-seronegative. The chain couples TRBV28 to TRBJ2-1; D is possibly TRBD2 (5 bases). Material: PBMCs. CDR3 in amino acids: CASSLERGPSSYNEQFF. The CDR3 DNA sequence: TGTGCCAGCAGTTTAGAACGAGGGCCGAGCTCCTACAATGAGCAGTTCTTC. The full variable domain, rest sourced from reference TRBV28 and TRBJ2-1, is DVKVTQSSRYLVKRTGEKVFLECVQDMDHENMFWYRQDPGLGLRLIYFSYDVKMKEKGDIPEGYSVSREKKERFSLILESASTNQTSMYLCASSLERGPSSYNEQFFGPGTRLTVL.